These 2 T cell receptor beta chains share one sample of origin, sequenced in a study of T cells after yellow fever vaccination. Using its own MiXCR run on the 5' RACE reads, TCRdb lists one record per CDR3 protein. This table has around 590,000 distinct CDR3 sequences, approximately 13% appearing once. Sequenced here: PBMCs, sampled on the day of the yellow fever booster vaccination. These receptors were collected from a young man who received the YFV17D yellow fever vaccine.

This clonotype was recorded a few times. The chain has TRBV18 and TRBJ2-2; maybe TRBD1 (6 bases). The CDR3 runs 17 residues. From germline, CDR1 is KGHSH and CDR2 LQKENI. The V end was cut by 2 bases, the J end by 0 bases, with 13 bases between. This CDR3 reads CASSPWGRTANTGELFF. CDR3 nucleotide sequence: TGTGCCAGCTCACCATGGGGGCGGACAGCGAACACCGGGGAGCTGTTTTTT.

V usage is TRBV25-1 and J usage is TRBJ2-1, with 8 bases matching TRBD2. Trimming removed 1 base from V and 8 bases from J; junction bases left unmatched: 7. CDR1 and CDR2 (germline): MGHDK, SYGVNS. There are 15 residues in the CDR3. The CDR3 loop reads CASSESWTSIDEQFF. The DNA for the CDR3 is TGTGCCAGCAGTGAATCCTGGACTAGCATCGATGAGCAGTTCTTC.